The rows below give T cell receptor beta chains drawn from one sample of a study of cytomegalovirus exposure and HLA in healthy donors. Only in-frame clones appear in the TCRdb table, and some are missing; sequencing was by immunoSEQ multiplex PCR. The table has approximately 160,000 clones, 86% seen once. Sample: PBMCs. The origin of the receptors is a woman aged 25 to 39 in good health and CMV-seronegative. Both conserved end residues are part of each CDR3. The order of the fields is clone size, D gene, V gene, J gene, CDR3 DNA, CDR3 protein. D genes are given only for firm matches. Size is omitted from some rows. Given values are once, few, many or a class for expanded clones.

many	.	TRBV11-3	TRBJ1-1	TGTGCCAGCAGCCAATGGGGCTCTGAAGCTTTCTTT	CASSQWGSEAFF
.	.	TRBV7-2	TRBJ2-7	TGTGCCAGCAGCTATATGATGGGCCGAACCTACGAGCAGTACTTC	CASSYMMGRTYEQYF
.	.	TRBV6-5	TRBJ1-6	TGTGCCAGCAGTCCCCTGGACCGGGAGCAGCCCCTCCACTTT	CASSPLDREQPLHF
.	TRBD2	TRBV7-8	TRBJ2-7	TGTGCCAGCAGCCCCAGAGGGCCGGCGGGAGCGGGAACCTACGAGCAGTACTTC	CASSPRGPAGAGTYEQYF
once	TRBD2	TRBV19	TRBJ2-3	TGTGCCAGTAGTATTCCAGGGACTAGCGGTACATATACGCAGTATTTT	CASSIPGTSGTYTQYF
.	.	TRBV27	TRBJ2-3	TGTGCCAGCAGTTTGGATGGGGGGACAGATACGCAGTATTTT	CASSLDGGTDTQYF
.	.	TRBV6-1	TRBJ1-2	TGTGCCAGCAGTGAAGCGTTTAACTATGGCTACACCTTC	CASSEAFNYGYTF
.	.	TRBV29-1	TRBJ2-1	TGCAGCGTGGGGAGACCCCTTGGCTACAATGAGCAGTTCTTC	CSVGRPLGYNEQFF
.	TRBD1	TRBV2	TRBJ2-3	TGTGCCAGCAGTGCGGGACAGGGGCTCACAGATACGCAGTATTTT	CASSAGQGLTDTQYF
.	.	TRBV25-1	TRBJ2-5	TGTGCCAGCTCCCTAGCAGGGTCGGGGACCCAGTACTTC	CASSLAGSGTQYF
.	.	TRBV29-1	TRBJ1-1	TGCAGCGTGCAAGAGAACACTGAAGCTTTCTTT	CSVQENTEAFF
once	.	TRBV25-1	TRBJ2-1	TGTGCCAGCAGTGATGTCAGGGAACCTTATGATGAGCAGTTCTTC	CASSDVREPYDEQFF
.	.	TRBV6-5	TRBJ2-1	TGTGCCAGCAGGAAGACTAGAGCGAGTAACAATGAGCAGTTCTTC	CASRKTRASNNEQFF
.	TRBD1	TRBV6-5	TRBJ2-5	TGTGCCAGCAGTTCGGGACAGGGAGTTGAAGAGACCCAGTACTTC	CASSSGQGVEETQYF
once	TRBD2	TRBV27	TRBJ2-3	TGTGCCAGCAGTTTTGGCGGGGGAGGAGATACGCAGTATTTT	CASSFGGGGDTQYF
.	.	TRBV27	TRBJ2-5	TGTGCCAGCAGTTTTAAGGACCCAGAGACCCAGTACTTC	CASSFKDPETQYF
.	.	TRBV19	TRBJ2-2	TGTGCCAGTAGTATAGGACCGTACACCGGGGAGCTGTTTTTT	CASSIGPYTGELFF
.	.	TRBV4-2	TRBJ1-2	TGTGCCAGCAGCCAACAGACGGGTAACTATGGCTACACCTTC	CASSQQTGNYGYTF
few	.	TRBV28	TRBJ1-5	TGTGCCAGCAGTTCCGTACGGACCTTCAATCAGCCCCAGCATTTT	CASSSVRTFNQPQHF
.	TRBD1	TRBV5-6	TRBJ2-2	TGTGCCAGCAGGGGAGGGACAGGGGGCGCTTACACCGGGGAGCTGTTTTTT	CASRGGTGGAYTGELFF
.	.	TRBV27	TRBJ2-1	TGTGCCAGCAGTTTGGACCTTACGATTACGGGCCTTGTGGAGCAGTTCTTC	CASSLDLTITGLVEQFF
once	.	TRBV4-2	TRBJ2-3	TGTGCCAGCAGCCATTTGCGGGTAGACACCTCAGATACGCAGTATTTT	CASSHLRVDTSDTQYF
.	.	TRBV12-2	TRBJ1-1	TGTGCAAGTCGCTTAGGAGGGTACAGCACTGAAGCTTTCTTT	CASRLGGYSTEAFF
.	.	TRBV13	TRBJ2-3	TGTGCCAGCAGAGAGGACTGGAGGGATACGCAGTATTTT	CASREDWRDTQYF
.	TRBD2	TRBV7-2	TRBJ2-3	TGTGCCAGCAGCTTAGGCGGGGGGGGCACAGATACGCAGTATTTT	CASSLGGGGTDTQYF
.	.	TRBV5-4	TRBJ1-2	TGTGCCAGTCAGTCAGGGGTTGAGGGCTACACCTTC	CASQSGVEGYTF
.	.	TRBV6-4	TRBJ1-1	TGTGCCAGCAGTGACTCACAAGCTTTCTTT	CASSDSQAFF
.	TRBD2	TRBV2	TRBJ2-7	TGTGCCAGCATTGGTACGGGAGGGCTAGACGAGCAGTACTTC	CASIGTGGLDEQYF
.	.	TRBV27	TRBJ2-7	TGTGCCAGCAGTTCGACTGGTACCTACGAGCAGTACTTC	CASSSTGTYEQYF
.	TRBD1	TRBV6-5	TRBJ1-1	TGTGCCAGCAGTGGATCCGGGACAGGGGGCACTGAAGCTTTCTTT	CASSGSGTGGTEAFF
.	TRBD1	TRBV28	TRBJ2-2	TGTGCCAGCAGTCTTGGACAGGGTACCGGGGAGCTGTTTTTT	CASSLGQGTGELFF
.	TRBD1	TRBV15	TRBJ2-1	TGTGCCACCAGCAGCACCGCCCGGGACAGGGGTAATGAGCAGTTCTTC	CATSSTARDRGNEQFF
.	.	TRBV27	TRBJ2-2	TGTGCCAGCATAGACAGTTCCGGGGAGCTGTTTTTT	CASIDSSGELFF
.	TRBD1	TRBV5-1	TRBJ1-2	TGCGCCAGCAGTCCCGGGACAGGGGGAAGAGGCTACACCTTC	CASSPGTGGRGYTF
.	TRBD1	TRBV11-1	TRBJ2-7	TGTGCCAGCAGCCACGGGACAGGGATGTCCTACGAGCAGTACTTC	CASSHGTGMSYEQYF
.	.	TRBV29-1	TRBJ2-2	TGCAGCGCAGGGGCGGACACCGGGGAGCTGTTTTTT	CSAGADTGELFF
.	.	TRBV29-1	TRBJ2-1	TGCAGCGTTGAAGTTTTGGCGGAGCTCTACAATGAGCAGTTCTTC	CSVEVLAELYNEQFF
.	.	TRBV5-6	TRBJ1-1	TGTGCCAGCAGCTTCGGGACGGCCCGGAGGAACACTGAAGCTTTCTTT	CASSFGTARRNTEAFF
.	TRBD1	TRBV2	TRBJ1-2	TGTGCGACTCAGGACAGGGTATATGGCTACACCTTC	CATQDRVYGYTF
.	.	TRBV6-6	TRBJ2-7	TGTGCCAGCAGTCTCCCTCCAGCGGAGCAGTACTTC	CASSLPPAEQYF
once	TRBD1	TRBV14	TRBJ2-2	TGTGCCAGCAGCCCGCCTCCGGGACAGGGGGCCTTCGGGGAGCTGTTTTTT	CASSPPPGQGAFGELFF
.	TRBD1	TRBV4-1	TRBJ2-1	TGCGCCAGCAGCCCGCCGGGACAGGGGTCTGAGCAGTTCTTC	CASSPPGQGSEQFF
few	.	TRBV30	TRBJ2-5	TGTGCCTTAACTCGGGAGAGGGAGACCCAGTACTTC	CALTRERETQYF
.	.	TRBV29-1	TRBJ1-1	TGCAGCGGAGGGAACACTGAAGCTTTCTTT	CSGGNTEAFF
.	.	TRBV9	TRBJ2-2	TGTGCCAGCAGCGTCCATAACGGGAACACCGGGGAGCTGTTTTTT	CASSVHNGNTGELFF